One sample yielded the 16 T cell receptor beta chains listed below, sequenced in a study of shared clonotypes between healthy human individuals. TCRdb's copy holds only in-frame clones and misses some; the assay was immunoSEQ multiplex PCR. The repertoire includes about 520,000 clones, 95% to 97% of them detected once, and about 0.068% sits in the top ten. The sequenced material came from naive CD4+ T cells sorted from blood. The subset here: CD45RA+ positively selected. The receptors here all came from a woman in her 30s in good health.

The chain combines TRBV15 with TRBJ1-5; TRBD1 aligns across 10 bases. Germline lookup yields CDR1 LNHNV and CDR2 YYDKDF (reference sequence). CDR3 size: 15 residues. Unmatched junction bases numbered 6, after V lost 4 bases and J lost 6 bases. In DNA, the CDR3 is TGTGCCACCAGCATTGACAGGGGGCATGGTCAGCCCCAGCATTTT. Translation gives CATSIDRGHGQPQHF.

This clone appeared once. The V gene is TRBV7-9, the J gene TRBJ2-3; 8 positions agree with TRBD2. The CDR3 sequence is 15 residues long. CDR1 is SEHNR, CDR2 FQNEAQ, per germline (reference sequence). Trimming took 3 bases from V and 2 from J; bases not matched to a gene: 4. CDR3 in amino acids: CASSFGAGVTDTQYF. CDR3 coding DNA: TGTGCCAGCAGCTTCGGAGCGGGAGTCACAGATACGCAGTATTTT.

The V gene is TRBV6-6, the J gene TRBJ1-1; the D is unclear. Germline CDR1 and CDR2: MNHNY and SVGAGI (reference sequence). The V and J ends lost 6 bases and 8 bases respectively, with 22 bases between them. The CDR3 is 15 residues long. CDR3 in DNA: TGTGCCAGCAGCTCCCGCAAAGGACGTACAGAGGAAGCTTTCTTT. As protein: CASSSRKGRTEEAFF.

To note about this clone: This CDR3 is also generated by other DNA sequences in the sample. This chain connects TRBV5-4 to TRBJ2-7; D is perhaps TRBD1 (6 bases). The CDR3 spans 14 residues. With 5 bases removed from V and 1 base from J, the gap between germline ends came to 13 bases. CDR1 is SGHNT and CDR2 is YYREEE in the germline V gene (reference sequence). CDR3 protein: CASSLQGFSYEQYF. The DNA of the CDR3 is TGTGCCAGCAGTCTACAGGGCTTTTCCTACGAGCAGTACTTC.

The chain combines TRBV7-9 with TRBJ2-5, with D tentatively TRBD1 (6 bases). The CDR3 covers 16 residues. From germline, CDR1 is SEHNR and CDR2 FQNEAQ (reference sequence). V lost 5 bases to trimming and J lost 2 bases, with 18 bases between them. The CDR3 sequence: CASSLGTKGRQETQYF. Here the CDR3 DNA reads TGTGCCAGCAGCCTCGGGACAAAGGGCCGGCAAGAGACCCAGTACTTC.

This sequence joins TRBV4-2 and TRBJ2-1; 8 bases match TRBD1. V shed 1 base, J shed 6 bases, and the junction held 5 bases outside the gene matches. The CDR3 has 15 residues. Germline CDR1 reads LGHNA; CDR2 reads YNFKEQ. The CDR3 region is CASSQVVDRVNEQFF. The DNA of the CDR3 is TGTGCCAGCAGCCAAGTGGTGGACAGGGTCAATGAGCAGTTCTTC.

The chain combines TRBV27 with TRBJ2-2; 12 positions agree with TRBD2. After removal of 5 bases from V and 1 base from J, the junction contained 5 bases not matched to a gene. Germline loops: CDR1 MNHEY, CDR2 SMNVEV (reference sequence). The CDR3 covers 17 residues. The CDR3 region has the DNA TGTGCCAGCAGTGTGACTAGCGGGAGACGGAACACCGGGGAGCTGTTTTTT. Translation gives CASSVTSGRRNTGELFF.

The chain couples TRBV6-6 to TRBJ2-3; 8 nucleotides match TRBD2. The CDR3 is 14 amino acids. Germline-derived CDR1 and CDR2 are MNHNY and SVGAGI (reference sequence). Germline trimming cut 6 bases from V and 4 bases from J; bases unmatched to any gene: 6. CDR3 amino acids: CASSSGLVADTQYF. CDR3 sequence (DNA): TGTGCCAGCAGCTCGGGACTAGTAGCAGATACGCAGTATTTT.

The chain has TRBV19 and TRBJ2-4, with D possibly being TRBD2 (5 bases). CDR1 LNHDA and CDR2 SQIVND come from the germline V gene (reference sequence). With 5 bases removed from V and 7 bases from J, the gap between germline ends came to 12 bases. CDR3 length equals 13 residues. The CDR3 sequence is CASSFQADNIQYF. The CDR3 DNA reads TGTGCCAGTAGTTTCCAAGCGGATAACATTCAGTACTTC.

The CDR3 sequence: CASSSQVPRLNTEAFF. CDR3 sequence (DNA): TGTGCCAGCAGTTCACAGGTACCCCGTTTGAACACTGAAGCTTTCTTT. This chain uses TRBV6-5 with TRBJ1-1; maybe TRBD1 (5 bases). The CDR3 has 16 amino acids. The germline CDR1 and CDR2 sequences are MNHEY and SVGAGI. Trimming took off 4 bases at V and 0 bases at J, with 15 bases between the two ends.

This clone was observed a single time. The chain joins TRBV4-1 to TRBJ1-4, with a weak D call TRBD1 (5 bases). V was cut by 4 bases and J by 8 bases, with 26 bases left in between. The germline CDR1 and CDR2 sequences are MGHRA and YSYEKL. This CDR3 region has 18 residues. DNA of the CDR3: TGCGCCAGCAGCCCACGGGGGAACGAGCCTGGAAGAAGGGAAAAACTGTTTTTT. It yields the protein CASSPRGNEPGRREKLFF.

The rearrangement joins TRBV7-6 to TRBJ2-3; D could derive from TRBD1 or TRBD2 (5 bases each). The CDR3 consists of 16 residues. Germline V lookup: CDR1 SGHVS, CDR2 FNYEAQ. The V gene lost 5 bases and the J gene lost 2 bases, with 17 bases spanning the gap. This CDR3 is CASSQMHQGPTDTQYF. In DNA form, the CDR3 reads TGTGCCAGCAGCCAAATGCACCAGGGACCCACAGATACGCAGTATTTT.

The rearrangement joins TRBV19 to TRBJ2-7; D ambiguous. The CDR3 extends over 14 amino acids. Germline CDR1 and CDR2: LNHDA and SQIVND (reference sequence). With 0 bases removed from V and 3 bases from J, the gap between germline ends came to 9 bases. CDR3 region: CASSIDGSHYEQYF. DNA of the CDR3: TGTGCCAGTAGTATAGACGGTTCCCACTACGAGCAGTACTTC.

This clone came up once. The rearrangement joins TRBV19 to TRBJ1-5, with D hard to call. Germline values: CDR1 LNHDA, CDR2 SQIVND (reference sequence). Deletions cut 3 bases from V and 5 bases from J, with 11 bases between. The CDR3 sequence is 14 residues long. This chain's CDR3 is CASSIEKAYQPQHF. CDR3 nucleotide sequence: TGTGCCAGTAGTATCGAGAAGGCGTATCAGCCCCAGCATTTT.

The V gene is TRBV2, the J gene TRBJ1-4; D unresolved. There are 10 residues in the CDR3. V was pared by 8 bases and J by 12 bases, with 10 bases between. CDR1 and CDR2 from the germline V gene are SNHLY and FYNNEI. CDR3 sequence (DNA): TGTGCCAGCCGTCGGGAGGAACTGTTTTTT. Its translation is CASRREELFF.

V and J are TRBV19 and TRBJ1-5; no firm D call. The CDR3 is 12 residues long. Germline CDR1 reads LNHDA; CDR2 reads SQIVND (reference sequence). The V end lost 3 bases, the J end lost 11 bases, and 11 bases lay between the germline ends. The CDR3 DNA sequence: TGTGCCAGTAGTATTGAGGGTAGGACCCAGCATTTT. It is translated as CASSIEGRTQHF. The full variable domain, in which reference TRBV19 and TRBJ1-5 provide the parts outside the CDR3, is DGGITQSPKYLFRKEGQNVTLSCEQNLNHDAMYWYRQDPGQGLRLIYYSQIVNDFQKGDIAEGYSVSREKKESFPLTVTSAQKNPTAFYLCASSIEGRTQHFGDGTRLSIL.